These T cell receptor beta chains were read from a single sample in a study of blood T cell repertoires in COVID-19. TCRdb keeps only in-frame clones here, not all; method: immunoSEQ multiplex PCR. Counted here are under 130,000 clones, 89% occurring once; the ten biggest clones make up approximately 3.5%. Sequenced input: peripheral blood. The source is a woman aged 60-75 years with acute or convalescent COVID-19. Each CDR3 is given with its conserved first and last residue.

j_gene,v_gene,CDR3aa
TRBJ1-2,TRBV19,CASSNRVYGYTF
TRBJ1-4,TRBV6-5,CASDLGGFSEKLFF
TRBJ2-2,TRBV28,CATAGSGELFF
TRBJ1-6,TRBV5-1,CASSLAGGASYNSPLHF
TRBJ1-2,TRBV18,CASSPEAPGSGGYTF
TRBJ1-2,TRBV5-1,CASSFNGEPHGYTF
TRBJ2-1,TRBV5-1,CASSLGWGQGGNEQFF
TRBJ1-4,TRBV11-3,CASSFPDREGNEKLFF
TRBJ1-6,TRBV7-9,CASSLGGQGSSPLHF
TRBJ1-1,TRBV2,CASRDSNTEAFF
TRBJ1-4,TRBV6-5,CASSYSMGQGNEKLFF
TRBJ2-1,TRBV27,CASSLNLYNEQFF
TRBJ2-2,TRBV19,CASSRTSGGYTGELFF
TRBJ1-2,TRBV27,CASSFQGKGPYGYTF
TRBJ1-3,TRBV30,CAWSVWEGPGNTIYF
TRBJ2-1,TRBV3-1/TRBV3-2,CASSQYLAGSNEQFF
TRBJ2-5,TRBV7-3,CASSLGPAGETQYF
TRBJ2-5,TRBV2,CASSSQGLAQETQYF
TRBJ1-4,TRBV3-1/TRBV3-2,CASSQVPGVQELFF
TRBJ1-2,TRBV3-1/TRBV3-2,CASSPRQGNYGYTF
TRBJ2-1,TRBV7-8,CASSFPQYPSGSKNEQFF
TRBJ1-6,TRBV2,CASTQEGGGGPLHF